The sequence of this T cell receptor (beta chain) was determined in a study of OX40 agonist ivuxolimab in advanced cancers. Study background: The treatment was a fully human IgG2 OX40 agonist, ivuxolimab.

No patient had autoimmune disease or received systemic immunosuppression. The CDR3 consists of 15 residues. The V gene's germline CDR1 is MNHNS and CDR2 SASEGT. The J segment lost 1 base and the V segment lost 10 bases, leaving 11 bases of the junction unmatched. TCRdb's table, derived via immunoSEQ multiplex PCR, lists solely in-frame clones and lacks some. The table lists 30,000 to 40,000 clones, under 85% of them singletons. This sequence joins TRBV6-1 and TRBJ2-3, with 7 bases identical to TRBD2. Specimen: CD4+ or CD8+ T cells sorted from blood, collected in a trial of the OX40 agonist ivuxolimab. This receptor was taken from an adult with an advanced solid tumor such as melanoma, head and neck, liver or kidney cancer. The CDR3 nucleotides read TGTGCCACCTTACTCAGCGGGGCCCGCACAGATACGCAGTATTTT. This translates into CATLLSGARTDTQYF.